The clone carrying this T cell receptor (beta chain) was picked up many times. Germline V CDR1 and CDR2: SGHTA, FQGNSA. The CDR3 runs to 16 residues. The junction had 6 bases not matched to a gene; V was cut back by 3 bases and J by 0 bases. Naive CD8 T cells were picked out by sorting for CD8+CD4-CCR7+CD45RA+. This specimen belongs to a study of molecular identifiers for immune sequencing clone quantification. With listed TCR primers and previously described methods, bulk TCR libraries were prepared. TCRdb reprocessed the PCR reads via MiXCR and lists one record per CDR3 protein. The sample records under 650,000 distinct CDR3 sequences, 20% being singletons.

The sequenced sample was naive CD8+ T cells from blood, with Jurkat cell RNA spiked in. Subset described: FACS-sorted CD8+CD4-CCR7+CD45RA+ naive T cells. The chain carries TRBV7-2 and TRBJ2-7; 9 nucleotides agree with TRBD2. The receptor was derived from a human donor in good health. Some libraries in this study had Jurkat cell RNA spiked in. CDR3 in amino acids: CASSFTSGPLSYEQYF. Here the CDR3 DNA reads TGTGCCAGCAGCTTCACTAGCGGGCCACTCTCCTACGAGCAGTACTTC.